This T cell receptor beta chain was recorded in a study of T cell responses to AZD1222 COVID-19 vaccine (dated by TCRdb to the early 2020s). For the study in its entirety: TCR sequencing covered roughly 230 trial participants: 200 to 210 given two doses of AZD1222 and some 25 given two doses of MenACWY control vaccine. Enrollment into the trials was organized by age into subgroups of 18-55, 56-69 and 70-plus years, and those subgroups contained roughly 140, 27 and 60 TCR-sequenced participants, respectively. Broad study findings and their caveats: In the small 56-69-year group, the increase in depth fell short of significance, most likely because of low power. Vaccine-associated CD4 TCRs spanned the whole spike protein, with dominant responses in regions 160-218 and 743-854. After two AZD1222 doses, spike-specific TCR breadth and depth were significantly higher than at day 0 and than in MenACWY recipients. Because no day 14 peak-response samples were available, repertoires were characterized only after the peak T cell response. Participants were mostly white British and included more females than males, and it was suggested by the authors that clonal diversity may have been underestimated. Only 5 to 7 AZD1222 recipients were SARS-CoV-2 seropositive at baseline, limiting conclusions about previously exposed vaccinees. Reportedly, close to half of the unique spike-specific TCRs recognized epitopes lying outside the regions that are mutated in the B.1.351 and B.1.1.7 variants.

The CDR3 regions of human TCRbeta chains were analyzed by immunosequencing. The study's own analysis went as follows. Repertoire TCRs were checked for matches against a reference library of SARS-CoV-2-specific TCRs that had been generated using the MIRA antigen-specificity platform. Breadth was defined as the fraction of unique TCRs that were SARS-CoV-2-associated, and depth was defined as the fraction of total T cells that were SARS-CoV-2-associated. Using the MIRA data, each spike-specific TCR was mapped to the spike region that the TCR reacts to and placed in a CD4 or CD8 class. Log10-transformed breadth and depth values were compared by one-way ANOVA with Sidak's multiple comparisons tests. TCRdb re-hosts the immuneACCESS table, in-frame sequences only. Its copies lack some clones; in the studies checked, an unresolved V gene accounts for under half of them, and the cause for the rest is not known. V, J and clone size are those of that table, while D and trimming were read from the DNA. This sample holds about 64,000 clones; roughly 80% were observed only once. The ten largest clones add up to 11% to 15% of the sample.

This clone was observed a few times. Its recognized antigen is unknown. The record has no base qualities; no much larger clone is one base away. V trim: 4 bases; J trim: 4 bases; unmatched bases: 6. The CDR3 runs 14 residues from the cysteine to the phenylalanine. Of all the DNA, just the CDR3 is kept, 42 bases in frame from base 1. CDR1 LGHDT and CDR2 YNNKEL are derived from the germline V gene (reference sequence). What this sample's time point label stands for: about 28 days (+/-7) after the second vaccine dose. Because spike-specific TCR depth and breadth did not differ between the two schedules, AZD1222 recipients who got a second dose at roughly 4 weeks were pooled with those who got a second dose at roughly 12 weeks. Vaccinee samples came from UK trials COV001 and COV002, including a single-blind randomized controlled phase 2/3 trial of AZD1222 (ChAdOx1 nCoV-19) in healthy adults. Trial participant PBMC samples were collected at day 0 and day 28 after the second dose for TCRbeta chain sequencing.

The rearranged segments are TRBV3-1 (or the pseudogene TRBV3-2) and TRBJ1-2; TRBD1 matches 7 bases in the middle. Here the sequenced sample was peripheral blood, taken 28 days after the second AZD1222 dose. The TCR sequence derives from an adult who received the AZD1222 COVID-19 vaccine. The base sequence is TGTGCCAGCAGCCCCAGACAGGGAAGCTATGGCTACACCTTC. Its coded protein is CASSPRQGSYGYTF.